Each of the 22 T cell receptor beta chains below was sequenced from the same sample in a study of radiation and T cells in renal cell carcinoma. As for time point: blood 4 weeks post-SBRT, at nephrectomy. Described treatment: 15 Gy SBRT to primary tumor, nephrectomy 4 weeks later. Generated by immunoSEQ multiplex PCR, the TCRdb table keeps only in-frame clones and is missing some. The sample has over 85,000 clones; around four fifths are singletons. This specimen was blood, taken from a patient whose treatment included radiotherapy and nephrectomy. The receptors shown here come from a man aged 50 to 60 with renal cell carcinoma.

This sequence joins TRBV9 and TRBJ1-5; D not resolved. Germline V gene sequence: CDR1 SGDLS, CDR2 YYNGEE. V was trimmed by 3 bases and J by 2 bases, leaving 9 bases between them. The CDR3 has 14 amino acids. The CDR3 sequence is CASSGAVGNQPQHF. In DNA form, the CDR3 reads TGTGCCAGCAGCGGGGCCGTTGGCAATCAGCCCCAGCATTTT.

The genes are TRBV4-1 and TRBJ1-3; D may be TRBD1 (5 bases). Germline lookup yields CDR1 MGHRA and CDR2 YSYEKL. This CDR3 comprises 14 residues. The ends were cut back, 0 bases at V and 8 bases at J, with 11 bases in the middle. As DNA, the CDR3 is TGCGCCAGCAGCCAAGATCCCAGGGAAGACACCATATATTTT. Translation: CASSQDPREDTIYF.

The chain couples TRBV28 to TRBJ2-7; 11 bases map to TRBD2. The CDR3 covers 13 residues. The V and J ends lost 10 bases and 4 bases, in that order; junction bases with no gene match: 6. The germline gives CDR1 MDHEN, CDR2 SYDVKM. In DNA form, the CDR3 reads TGTGCCATCGGGACTAGCGGACTATACGAGCAGTACTTC. It encodes CAIGTSGLYEQYF.

The rearrangement joins TRBV29-1 to TRBJ2-5, with D possibly TRBD2 on 7 matching bases. Germline CDR1 reads SQVTM; CDR2 reads ANQGSEA. V gave up 4 bases and J gave up 5 bases, with 14 bases separating them. This CDR3 contains 13 residues. CDR3 bases: TGCAGCGTTGGTGGGGGGGCCAGCGAGACCCAGTACTTC. This sequence encodes CSVGGGASETQYF. Looking up the rest from reference TRBV29-1 and TRBJ2-5 gives the full variable domain: SAVISQKPSRDICQRGTSLTIQCQVDSQVTMMFWYRQQPGQSLTLIATANQGSEATYESGFVIDKFPISRPNLTFSTLTVSNMSPEDSSIYLCSVGGGASETQYFGPGTRLLVL.

V gene TRBV10-1 combines with J gene TRBJ2-1; D is ambiguous. The CDR3 has 13 residues. In germline, CDR1 is WNHNN, CDR2 SYGVQD (reference sequence). V was trimmed by 4 bases and J by 10 bases, leaving 14 bases between them. CDR3 residues: CASSVVGVEEQFF. In DNA, the CDR3 is TGCGCCAGCAGTGTCGTTGGGGTGGAGGAGCAGTTCTTC.

The J gene is TRBJ1-2, the V gene TRBV19; TRBD1 matches 9 bases. CDR3 length equals 14 residues. V was clipped by 4 bases and J by 5 bases; unmatched bases: 5. Germline V gene lookup returns CDR1 LNHDA and CDR2 SQIVND (reference sequence). This chain's CDR3 is CASSTRQGVYGYTF. The CDR3 nucleotides read TGTGCCAGTAGTACCCGACAGGGGGTGTATGGCTACACCTTC.

V gene TRBV6-5 combines with J gene TRBJ2-7; 11 bases match TRBD2. Per the germline V gene, CDR1 is MNHEY and CDR2 is SVGAGI. V was pared by 4 bases and J by 2 bases, with 1 base of the junction left unmatched. CDR3 length: 14 amino acids. CDR3 nucleotide sequence: TGTGCCAGCAGTTCGACTAGCGGGACCTACGAGCAGTACTTC. Protein: CASSSTSGTYEQYF.

This clone is a singleton in its sample. V usage is TRBV4-2 and J usage is TRBJ2-1; TRBD2 matches 7 bases. CDR3 length equals 16 residues. The germline gives CDR1 LGHNA, CDR2 YNFKEQ. J was trimmed by 8 bases and V by 4 bases; bases with no gene match: 14. The CDR3 bases are TGTGCCAGCAGCCCAGACCGACTAGCCGCCGGGGATGAGCAGTTCTTC. It encodes CASSPDRLAAGDEQFF.

This rearrangement joins TRBV19 to TRBJ2-7; TRBD1 matches at 10 bases. Germline values: CDR1 LNHDA, CDR2 SQIVND (reference sequence). This CDR3 region has 14 residues. Trimming removed 6 bases from V and 4 bases from J; junction bases left unmatched: 6. CDR3 residues: CASRPLGQGYEQYF. DNA of the CDR3: TGTGCCAGTAGACCGCTGGGACAGGGGTACGAGCAGTACTTC.

The V call is TRBV5-6, the J call TRBJ1-2, with D tentatively TRBD1 (6 bases). The V end was cut by 6 bases, the J end by 8 bases, with 20 bases between. Germline CDR1 and CDR2: SGHDT and YYEEEE. The length of the CDR3 is 14 residues. This CDR3 reads CASISGGGLGGYTF. The CDR3 DNA reads as TGTGCCAGCATCAGCGGAGGGGGGCTGGGCGGCTACACCTTC.

The chain couples TRBV29-1 to TRBJ2-1, with a weak D call TRBD2 (5 bases). V gave up 4 bases and J gave up 0 bases, with 10 bases separating them. The CDR3 sequence is 14 residues long. The germline gives CDR1 SQVTM, CDR2 ANQGSEA. In DNA form, the CDR3 reads TGCAGCGTTGGAGGGAAGCGCTCCTACAATGAGCAGTTCTTC. Its translation is CSVGGKRSYNEQFF.

The rearrangement links TRBV19 to TRBJ2-1, with TRBD1 matching 8 bases. The CDR3 covers 15 residues. Germline CDR1 reads LNHDA; CDR2 reads SQIVND (reference sequence). With 6 bases clipped from V and 8 bases from J, the junction kept 12 bases outside the gene matches. The CDR3: CASSLGQGFMDEQFF. CDR3 DNA sequence: TGTGCCAGTAGCCTCGGACAGGGTTTCATGGATGAGCAGTTCTTC.

The J gene is TRBJ1-4, the V gene TRBV5-6; D is perhaps TRBD1 (5 bases). There are 17 residues in the CDR3. The germline V and J ends were trimmed by 3 bases and 5 bases, with 20 bases remaining between them. From germline, CDR1 is SGHDT and CDR2 YYEEEE. CDR3 region: CASSSTTQGEKNEKLFF. DNA for the CDR3: TGTGCCAGCAGCTCCACAACCCAGGGAGAGAAAAATGAAAAACTGTTTTTT.

This clone has just a few counts. The chain recombines TRBV9 with TRBJ1-1, with D possibly matching TRBD1 (5 bases). Trimming left V 4 bases short and J 1 base short, with 11 bases between. Germline CDR1 and CDR2: SGDLS and YYNGEE. The CDR3 covers 14 residues. The CDR3 DNA reads TGTGCCAGCAGCTACGACAGTGGGAACACTGAAGCTTTCTTT. It yields the protein CASSYDSGNTEAFF.

This chain joins TRBV5-1 and TRBJ2-5; D is ambiguous. This CDR3 region has 13 residues. Per the germline V gene, CDR1 is SGHRS and CDR2 is YFSETQ. The germline V and J ends were trimmed by 0 bases and 3 bases, with 6 bases remaining between them. The CDR3 is CASSLGREETQYF. CDR3 nucleotides: TGCGCCAGCAGCTTGGGTAGGGAAGAGACCCAGTACTTC.

The chain carries TRBV28 and TRBJ1-3, with a weak D call TRBD1 (6 bases). Trimming took off 7 bases at V and 9 bases at J, with 22 bases between the two ends. Germline CDR1 is MDHEN and CDR2 is SYDVKM. The CDR3 spans 15 residues. CDR3 nucleotide sequence: TGTGCCAGCAAAGGAGGCAGGGGACCCTTGGGCACCATATATTTT. Translated: CASKGGRGPLGTIYF.

The V gene is TRBV10-3, the J gene TRBJ2-1; possibly TRBD1 for D (6 bases). This CDR3 region has 15 residues. V lost 3 bases and J lost 5, with 14 bases in between. Germline CDR1 is ENHRY and CDR2 is SYGVKD. CDR3 sequence reads: CAISDVRDTNNEQFF. The CDR3 DNA reads TGTGCCATCAGTGACGTCCGGGACACTAACAATGAGCAGTTCTTC.

The chain combines TRBV7-8 with TRBJ2-1; TRBD2 aligns across 10 bases. With 2 bases clipped from V and 7 bases from J, the junction kept 5 bases outside the gene matches. CDR3 size: 15 residues. Looked up from germline, CDR1 is SGHVS and CDR2 is FQNEAQ. CDR3: CASSLLAGVYNEQFF. CDR3 sequence (DNA): TGTGCCAGCAGCTTACTAGCGGGAGTATATAATGAGCAGTTCTTC.

The V call is TRBV5-1, the J call TRBJ2-7, with a weak D call TRBD1 (5 bases). The V gene's germline CDR1 is SGHRS and CDR2 YFSETQ. The CDR3 totals 16 residues. With 0 bases removed from V and 2 bases from J, the gap between germline ends came to 15 bases. As DNA, the CDR3 is TGCGCCAGCAGCTTGGAAGAGGCAGGGCCACCCTACGAGCAGTACTTC. Protein product: CASSLEEAGPPYEQYF.

The V gene is TRBV7-2, the J gene TRBJ2-5; weak D call: TRBD2 (7 bases). V lost 7 bases and J lost 6, with 15 bases in between. Germline CDR1 and CDR2: SGHTA and FQGNSA. The CDR3 runs to 13 residues. DNA for the CDR3: TGTGCCAGCAAGGGGGGGCTCGGCAAGACCCAGTACTTC. Translation: CASKGGLGKTQYF. The full variable domain, in which reference TRBV7-2 and TRBJ2-5 provide the parts outside the CDR3, is GAGVSQSPSNKVTEKGKDVELRCDPISGHTALYWYRQSLGQGLEFLIYFQGNSAPDKSGLPSDRFSAERTGGSVSTLTIQRTQQEDSAVYLCASKGGLGKTQYFGPGTRLLVL.

J is TRBJ2-7 and V is TRBV18; D uncertain. The germline V gene has CDR1 KGHSH and CDR2 LQKENI. Trimming removed 3 bases from V and 0 bases from J, with 3 bases in between. The CDR3 sequence is 12 residues long. This chain's CDR3 is CASSPLSYEQYF. The CDR3 nucleotides are TGTGCCAGCTCACCCCTCTCCTACGAGCAGTACTTC.

The chain joins TRBV13 to TRBJ2-7, with D possibly matching TRBD1 (6 bases). V was trimmed by 3 bases and J by 9 bases, leaving 24 bases between them. From germline, CDR1 is PRHDT and CDR2 FYEKMQ (reference sequence). The CDR3 length is 16 residues. CDR3 in amino acids: CASSFTLGQGTVAQYF. In nucleotides, the CDR3 is TGTGCCAGCAGCTTTACATTAGGGCAGGGGACCGTTGCGCAGTACTTC.